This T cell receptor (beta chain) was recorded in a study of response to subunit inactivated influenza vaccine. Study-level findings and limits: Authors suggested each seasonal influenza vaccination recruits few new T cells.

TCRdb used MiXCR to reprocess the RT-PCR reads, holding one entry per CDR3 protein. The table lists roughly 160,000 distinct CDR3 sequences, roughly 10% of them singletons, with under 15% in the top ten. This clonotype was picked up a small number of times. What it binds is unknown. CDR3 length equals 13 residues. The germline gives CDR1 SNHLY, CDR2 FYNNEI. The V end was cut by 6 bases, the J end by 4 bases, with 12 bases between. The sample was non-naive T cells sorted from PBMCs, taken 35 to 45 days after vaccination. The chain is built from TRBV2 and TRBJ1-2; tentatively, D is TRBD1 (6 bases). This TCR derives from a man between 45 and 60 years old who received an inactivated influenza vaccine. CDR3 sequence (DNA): TGTGCCAGCAGCGGACAGCAACTCTATGGCTACACCTTC. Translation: CASSGQQLYGYTF.